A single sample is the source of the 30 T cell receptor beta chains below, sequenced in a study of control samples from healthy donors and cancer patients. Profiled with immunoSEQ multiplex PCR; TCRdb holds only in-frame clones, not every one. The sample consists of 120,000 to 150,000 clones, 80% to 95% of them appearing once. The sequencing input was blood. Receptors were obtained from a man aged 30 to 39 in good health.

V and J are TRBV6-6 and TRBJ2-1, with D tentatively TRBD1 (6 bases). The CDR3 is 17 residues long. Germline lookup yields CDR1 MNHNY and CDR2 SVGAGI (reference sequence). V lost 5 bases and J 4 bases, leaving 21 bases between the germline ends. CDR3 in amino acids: CASSRSGTTRTYNEQFF. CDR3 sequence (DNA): TGTGCCAGCAGTCGATCCGGGACAACCAGAACTTACAATGAGCAGTTCTTC.

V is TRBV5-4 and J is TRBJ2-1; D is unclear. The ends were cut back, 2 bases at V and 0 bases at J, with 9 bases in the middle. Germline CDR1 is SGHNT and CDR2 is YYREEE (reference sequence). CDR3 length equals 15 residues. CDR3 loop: CASSFARASYNEQFF. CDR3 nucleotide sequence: TGTGCCAGCAGCTTCGCTAGGGCCTCCTACAATGAGCAGTTCTTC.

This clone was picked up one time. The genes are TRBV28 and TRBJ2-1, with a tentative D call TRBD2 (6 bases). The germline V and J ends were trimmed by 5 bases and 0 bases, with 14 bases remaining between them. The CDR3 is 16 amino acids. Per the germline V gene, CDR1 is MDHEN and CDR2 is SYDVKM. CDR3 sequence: CASSTTTSASYNEQFF. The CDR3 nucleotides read TGTGCCAGCAGTACGACGACTAGTGCCTCCTACAATGAGCAGTTCTTC.

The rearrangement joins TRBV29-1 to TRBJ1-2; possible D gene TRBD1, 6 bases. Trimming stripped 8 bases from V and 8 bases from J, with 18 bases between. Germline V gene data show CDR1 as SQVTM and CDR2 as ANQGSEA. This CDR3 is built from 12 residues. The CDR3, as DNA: TGCAGCCTCCACAGGGTAGCGGGCGGCTACACCTTC. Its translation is CSLHRVAGGYTF.

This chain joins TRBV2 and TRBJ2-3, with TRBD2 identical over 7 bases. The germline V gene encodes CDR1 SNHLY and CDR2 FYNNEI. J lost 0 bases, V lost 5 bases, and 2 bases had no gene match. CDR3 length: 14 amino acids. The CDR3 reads CASSTGLSTDTQYF. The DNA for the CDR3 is TGTGCCAGCAGTACGGGACTAAGCACAGATACGCAGTATTTT. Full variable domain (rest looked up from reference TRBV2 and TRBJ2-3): EPEVTQTPSHQVTQMGQEVILRCVPISNHLYFYWYRQILGQKVEFLVSFYNNEISEKSEIFDDQFSVERPDGSNFTLKIRSTKLEDSAMYFCASSTGLSTDTQYFGPGTRLTVL.

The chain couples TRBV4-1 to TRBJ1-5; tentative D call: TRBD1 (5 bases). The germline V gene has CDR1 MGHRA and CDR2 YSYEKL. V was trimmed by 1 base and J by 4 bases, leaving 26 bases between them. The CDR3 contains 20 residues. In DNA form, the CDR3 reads TGCGCCAGCAGCCAAGTATTTAGGACAACCAGAACCGTAAGGAATCAGCCCCAGCATTTT. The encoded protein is CASSQVFRTTRTVRNQPQHF.

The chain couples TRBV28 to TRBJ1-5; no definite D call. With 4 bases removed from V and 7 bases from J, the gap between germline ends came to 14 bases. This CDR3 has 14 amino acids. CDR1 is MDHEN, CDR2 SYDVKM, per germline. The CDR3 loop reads CASSSRHRWQPQHF. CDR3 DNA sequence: TGTGCCAGCAGTTCCCGCCATAGGTGGCAGCCCCAGCATTTT. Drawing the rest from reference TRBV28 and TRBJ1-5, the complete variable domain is DVKVTQSSRYLVKRTGEKVFLECVQDMDHENMFWYRQDPGLGLRLIYFSYDVKMKEKGDIPEGYSVSREKKERFSLILESASTNQTSMYLCASSSRHRWQPQHFGDGTRLSIL.

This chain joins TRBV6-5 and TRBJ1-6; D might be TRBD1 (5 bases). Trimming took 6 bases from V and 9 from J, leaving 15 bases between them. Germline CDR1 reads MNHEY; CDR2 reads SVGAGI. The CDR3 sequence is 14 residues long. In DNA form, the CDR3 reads TGTGCCAGCAGGAAACAGGCGTATGGTTCACCCCTCCACTTT. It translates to CASRKQAYGSPLHF.

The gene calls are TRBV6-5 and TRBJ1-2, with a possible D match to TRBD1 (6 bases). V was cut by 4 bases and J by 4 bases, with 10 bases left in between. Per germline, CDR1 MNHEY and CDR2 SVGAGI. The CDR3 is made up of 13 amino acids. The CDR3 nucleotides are TGTGCCAGCAGTTTCACAGGGTCCTATGGCTACACCTTC. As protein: CASSFTGSYGYTF.

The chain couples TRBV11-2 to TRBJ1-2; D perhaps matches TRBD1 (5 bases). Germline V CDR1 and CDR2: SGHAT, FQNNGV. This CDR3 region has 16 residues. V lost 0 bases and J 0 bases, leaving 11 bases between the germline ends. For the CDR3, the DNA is TGTGCCAGCAGCTTAGATAACAGGATGGCTAACTATGGCTACACCTTC. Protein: CASSLDNRMANYGYTF.

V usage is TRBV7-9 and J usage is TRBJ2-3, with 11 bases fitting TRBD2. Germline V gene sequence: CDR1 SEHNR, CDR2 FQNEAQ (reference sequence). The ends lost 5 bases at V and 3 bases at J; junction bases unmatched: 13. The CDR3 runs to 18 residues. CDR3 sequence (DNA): TGTGCCAGCAGCCCCTATTCACTAGCGGGAGAGATGACAGATACGCAGTATTTT. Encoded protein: CASSPYSLAGEMTDTQYF.

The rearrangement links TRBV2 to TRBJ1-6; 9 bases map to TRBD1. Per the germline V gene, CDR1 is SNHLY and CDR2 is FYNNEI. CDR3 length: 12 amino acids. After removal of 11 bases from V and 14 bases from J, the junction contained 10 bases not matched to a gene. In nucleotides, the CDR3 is TGTGCCCGAAGGGACAGGGAAGGAACCCTCCACTTT. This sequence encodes CARRDREGTLHF.

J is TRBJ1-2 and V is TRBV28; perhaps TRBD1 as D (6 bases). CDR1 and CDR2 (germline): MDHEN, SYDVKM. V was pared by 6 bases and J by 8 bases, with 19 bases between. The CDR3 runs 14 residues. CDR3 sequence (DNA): TGTGCCAGCAGCCTTGATCGGCAGGGGCAAGGCTACACCTTC. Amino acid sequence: CASSLDRQGQGYTF.

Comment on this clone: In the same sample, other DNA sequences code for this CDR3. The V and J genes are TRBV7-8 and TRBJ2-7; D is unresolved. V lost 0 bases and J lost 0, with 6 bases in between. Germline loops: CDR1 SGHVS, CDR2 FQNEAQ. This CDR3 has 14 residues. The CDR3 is CASSLAGSSYEQYF. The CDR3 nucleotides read TGTGCCAGCAGCTTAGCGGGCAGCTCCTACGAGCAGTACTTC.

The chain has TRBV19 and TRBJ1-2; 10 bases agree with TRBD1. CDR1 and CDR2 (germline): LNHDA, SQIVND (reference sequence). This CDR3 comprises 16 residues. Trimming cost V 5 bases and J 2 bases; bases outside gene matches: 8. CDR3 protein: CASSPRGQGGNYGYTF. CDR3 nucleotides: TGTGCCAGTAGTCCCAGAGGACAGGGGGGGAACTATGGCTACACCTTC.

The CDR3 here is CASSFMLSGRSIEQFF. DNA of the CDR3: TGTGCCAGCAGCTTCATGCTTAGCGGGAGATCGATTGAGCAGTTCTTC. The chain uses TRBV27 and TRBJ2-1; 9 positions match TRBD2. The CDR3 totals 16 residues. Losses at the gene ends were 6 bases for V and 9 bases for J; bases not matched to a gene: 15. Germline values: CDR1 MNHEY, CDR2 SMNVEV (reference sequence).

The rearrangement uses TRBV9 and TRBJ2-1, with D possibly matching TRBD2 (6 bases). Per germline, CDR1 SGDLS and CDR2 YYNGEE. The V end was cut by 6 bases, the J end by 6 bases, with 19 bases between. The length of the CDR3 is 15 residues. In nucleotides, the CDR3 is TGTGCCAGCACCCCGGAGGGATCTACTTCCAATGAGCAGTTCTTC. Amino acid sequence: CASTPEGSTSNEQFF.

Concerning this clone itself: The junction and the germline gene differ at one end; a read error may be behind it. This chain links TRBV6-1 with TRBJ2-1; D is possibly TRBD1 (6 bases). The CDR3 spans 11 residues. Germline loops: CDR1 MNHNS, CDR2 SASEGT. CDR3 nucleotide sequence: TGTGCCACCAGTGATTCCAGGGGGCAGTTCTTC. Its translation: CATSDSRGQFF.

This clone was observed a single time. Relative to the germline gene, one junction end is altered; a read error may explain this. DNA of the CDR3: TGCAGCGTCGAAGGGCCGACGGGAGCCCAGCATTTT. Translated, it gives CSVEGPTGAQHF. The gene calls are TRBV29-1 and TRBJ1-5, with no clear D. CDR1 and CDR2 from the germline V gene are SQVTM and ANQGSEA. The length of the CDR3 is 12 residues.

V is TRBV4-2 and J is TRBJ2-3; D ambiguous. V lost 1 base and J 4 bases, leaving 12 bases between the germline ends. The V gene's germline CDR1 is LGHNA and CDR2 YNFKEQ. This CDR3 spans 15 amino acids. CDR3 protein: CASSQVAGSADTQYF. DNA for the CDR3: TGTGCCAGCAGCCAAGTCGCAGGTTCGGCAGATACGCAGTATTTT.

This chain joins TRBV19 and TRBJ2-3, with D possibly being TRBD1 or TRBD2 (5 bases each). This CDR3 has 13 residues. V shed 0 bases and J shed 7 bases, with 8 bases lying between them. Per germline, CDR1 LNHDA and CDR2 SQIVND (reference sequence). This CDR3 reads CASSIDGGNTQYF. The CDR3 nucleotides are TGTGCCAGTAGTATAGATGGGGGTAATACGCAGTATTTT. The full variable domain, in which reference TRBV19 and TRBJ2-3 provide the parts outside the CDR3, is DGGITQSPKYLFRKEGQNVTLSCEQNLNHDAMYWYRQDPGQGLRLIYYSQIVNDFQKGDIAEGYSVSREKKESFPLTVTSAQKNPTAFYLCASSIDGGNTQYFGPGTRLTVL.

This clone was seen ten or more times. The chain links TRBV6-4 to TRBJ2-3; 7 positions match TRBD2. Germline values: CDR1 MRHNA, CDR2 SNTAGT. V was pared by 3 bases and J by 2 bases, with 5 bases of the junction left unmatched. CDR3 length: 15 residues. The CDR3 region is CASSEGAGSTDTQYF. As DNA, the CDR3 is TGTGCCAGCAGTGAGGGAGCGGGATCCACAGATACGCAGTATTTT.

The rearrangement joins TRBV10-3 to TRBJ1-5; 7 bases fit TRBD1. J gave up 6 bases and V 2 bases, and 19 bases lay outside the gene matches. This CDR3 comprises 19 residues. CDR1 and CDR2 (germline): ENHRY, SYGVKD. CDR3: CAISEAIENRVRGRQPQHF. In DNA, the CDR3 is TGTGCCATCAGTGAGGCCATAGAAAACAGGGTGAGGGGGCGTCAGCCCCAGCATTTT.

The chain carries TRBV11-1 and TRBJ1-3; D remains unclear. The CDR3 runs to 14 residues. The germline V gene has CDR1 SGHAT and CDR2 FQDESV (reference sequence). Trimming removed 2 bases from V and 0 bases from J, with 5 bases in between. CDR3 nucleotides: TGTGCCAGCAGCTTACGTTCCTCTGGAAACACCATATATTTT. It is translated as CASSLRSSGNTIYF. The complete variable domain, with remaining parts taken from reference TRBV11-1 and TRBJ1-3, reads EAEVAQSPRYKITEKSQAVAFWCDPISGHATLYWYRQILGQGPELLVQFQDESVVDDSQLPKDRFSAERLKGVDSTLKIQPAELGDSAMYLCASSLRSSGNTIYFGEGSWLTVV.

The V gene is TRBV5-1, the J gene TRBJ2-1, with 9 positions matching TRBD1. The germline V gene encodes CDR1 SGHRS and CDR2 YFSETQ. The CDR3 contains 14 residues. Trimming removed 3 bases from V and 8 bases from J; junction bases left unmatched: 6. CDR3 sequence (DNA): TGCGCCAGCAGCTCATCGGACAGGGGCGATGAGCAGTTCTTC. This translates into CASSSSDRGDEQFF. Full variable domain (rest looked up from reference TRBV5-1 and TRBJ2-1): KAGVTQTPRYLIKTRGQQVTLSCSPISGHRSVSWYQQTPGQGLQFLFEYFSETQRNKGNFPGRFSGRQFSNSRSEMNVSTLELGDSALYLCASSSSDRGDEQFFGPGTRLTVL.

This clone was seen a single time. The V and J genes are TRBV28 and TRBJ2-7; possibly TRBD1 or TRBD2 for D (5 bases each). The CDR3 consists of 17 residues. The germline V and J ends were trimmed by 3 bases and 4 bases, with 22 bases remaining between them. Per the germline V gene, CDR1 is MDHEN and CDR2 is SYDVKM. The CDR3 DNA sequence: TGTGCCAGCAGTTTGGCTACAAGAGGGGTTCGGCGGTACGAGCAGTACTTC. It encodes CASSLATRGVRRYEQYF.

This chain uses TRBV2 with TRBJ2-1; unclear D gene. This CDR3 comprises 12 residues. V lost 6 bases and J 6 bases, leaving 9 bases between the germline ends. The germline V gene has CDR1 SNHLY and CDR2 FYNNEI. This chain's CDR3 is CASRARVNEQFF. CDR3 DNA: TGTGCCAGCAGGGCCCGAGTCAATGAGCAGTTCTTC.

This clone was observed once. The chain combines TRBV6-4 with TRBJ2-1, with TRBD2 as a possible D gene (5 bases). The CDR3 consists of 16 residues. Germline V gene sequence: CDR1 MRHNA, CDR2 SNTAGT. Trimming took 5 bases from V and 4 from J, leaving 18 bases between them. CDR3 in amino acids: CASSRSSGMGYNEQFF. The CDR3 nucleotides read TGTGCCAGCAGTAGAAGCTCCGGGATGGGGTACAATGAGCAGTTCTTC.

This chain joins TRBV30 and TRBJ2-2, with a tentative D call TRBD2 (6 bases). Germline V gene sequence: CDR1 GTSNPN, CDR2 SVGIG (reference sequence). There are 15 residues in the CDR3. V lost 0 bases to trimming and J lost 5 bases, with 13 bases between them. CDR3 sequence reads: CAWSVPGVRTGELFF. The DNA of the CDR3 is TGTGCCTGGAGTGTACCGGGAGTGAGGACCGGGGAGCTGTTTTTT.

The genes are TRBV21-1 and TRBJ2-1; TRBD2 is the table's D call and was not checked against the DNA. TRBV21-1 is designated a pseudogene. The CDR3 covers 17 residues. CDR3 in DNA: TGTGCCAGCAACGGACAGCCAAGACTAGCGGTGATCAATGAGCAGTTCTTC. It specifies CASNGQPRLAVINEQFF.